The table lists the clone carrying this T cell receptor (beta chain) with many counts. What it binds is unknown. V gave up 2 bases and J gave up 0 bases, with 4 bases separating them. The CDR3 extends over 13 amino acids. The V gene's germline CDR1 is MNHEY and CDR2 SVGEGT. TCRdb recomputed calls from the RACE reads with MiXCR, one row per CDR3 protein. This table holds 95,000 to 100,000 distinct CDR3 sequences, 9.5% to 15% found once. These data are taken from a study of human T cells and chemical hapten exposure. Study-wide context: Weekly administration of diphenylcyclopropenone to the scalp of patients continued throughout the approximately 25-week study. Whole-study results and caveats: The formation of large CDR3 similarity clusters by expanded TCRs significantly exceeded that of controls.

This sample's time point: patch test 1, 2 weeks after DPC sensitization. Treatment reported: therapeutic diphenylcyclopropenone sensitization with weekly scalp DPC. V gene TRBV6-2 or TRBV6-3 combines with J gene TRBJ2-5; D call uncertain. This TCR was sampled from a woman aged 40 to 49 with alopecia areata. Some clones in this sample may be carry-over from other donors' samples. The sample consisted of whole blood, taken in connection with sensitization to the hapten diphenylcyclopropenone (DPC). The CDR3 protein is CASSYKYQETQYF. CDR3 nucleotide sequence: TGTGCCAGCAGTTACAAGTACCAAGAGACCCAGTACTTC.